This passage covers 10 T cell receptor beta chains from one sample sequenced in a study of cytomegalovirus exposure and HLA in healthy donors. Primers included in the PCR were 60 Vbeta and 13 Jbeta primers. Using immunoSEQ multiplex PCR, the repertoire was profiled, and TCRdb retains in-frame clones only, with some absent. The top ten clones hold just over 50% of a sample with around 65,000 clones, 70% to 80% of them seen once. The sequencing sample was made of PBMCs. These receptors originate from a man aged 45-65 years in good health and CMV-seropositive.

The chain employs TRBV2 and TRBJ1-1; 8 bases are shared with TRBD1. In germline, CDR1 is SNHLY, CDR2 FYNNEI. With V trimmed by 2 bases and J by 5 bases, 4 bases remained unmatched. The CDR3 length is 14 residues. CDR3 residues: CASSEQDRGTEAFF. The CDR3 DNA follows: TGTGCCAGCAGTGAACAAGACAGGGGAACTGAAGCTTTCTTT.

The J gene is TRBJ1-2, the V gene TRBV7-9, with 10 bases identical to TRBD1. This CDR3 comprises 17 residues. Germline V lookup: CDR1 SEHNR, CDR2 FQNEAQ (reference sequence). CDR3 amino acids: CCSSLGGTGAQDTGYTF. DNA for the CDR3: TGTTGCAGCAGCTTAGGAGGGACAGGGGCGCAGGATACTGGCTACACCTTC.

The gene calls are TRBV21-1 and TRBJ1-1. TRBV21-1 is a documented pseudogene. This CDR3 has 14 amino acids. The CDR3 reads CASRGGGLNTEAFF. CDR3 DNA sequence: TGTGCCAGCCGAGGGGGGGGGCTGAACACTGAAGCTTTCTTT.

The chain employs TRBV29-1 and TRBJ2-5; D uncertain. V lost 2 bases, J lost 3 bases, and 13 bases lay in between. CDR1 is SQVTM and CDR2 is ANQGSEA in the germline V gene. This CDR3 has 14 amino acids. The CDR3 coding sequence is TGCAGCGTTGAACAAGGCTCCCGGGAAGAGACCCAGTACTTC. This codes for CSVEQGSREETQYF.

This sequence joins TRBV4-1 and TRBJ2-3; 7 bases map to TRBD2. The CDR3 loop spans 16 amino acids. V lost 1 base, J lost 1 base, and 5 bases stayed unmatched. In germline, CDR1 is MGHRA, CDR2 YSYEKL. The CDR3 is CASSQAYLAGTDTQYF. The DNA of the CDR3 is TGCGCCAGCAGCCAAGCATACCTAGCGGGCACAGATACGCAGTATTTT.

The chain couples TRBV27 to TRBJ1-1, with a weak D call TRBD1 (5 bases). V lost 8 bases and J lost 5, with 9 bases in between. Germline-derived CDR1 and CDR2 are MNHEY and SMNVEV (reference sequence). The CDR3 totals 11 residues. CDR3 sequence (DNA): TGTGCCAGCTCCGGGGGGACTGAAGCTTTCTTT. As protein: CASSGGTEAFF.

Comments on this clone: Distinct nucleotide sequences in the sample also encode this CDR3. The chain links TRBV19 to TRBJ2-5; no firm D call. The length of the CDR3 is 13 residues. Germline CDR1 LNHDA, CDR2 SQIVND (reference sequence). Trimming left V 5 bases short and J 1 base short, with 8 bases between. The CDR3, as DNA: TGTGCCAGTAGTGGTGGCCTCCAAGAGACCCAGTACTTC. It yields the protein CASSGGLQETQYF.

This clone was counted between two and nine times. The junction does not match germline at one end; this may be a read error. Within the sample, other DNA sequences also encode this same CDR3. This chain connects TRBV2 to TRBJ2-3; D unclear. CDR3 length: 13 residues. Germline values: CDR1 SNHLY, CDR2 FYNNEI. CDR3 protein: CASREELTDTQYF. The CDR3 nucleotides are TGTGCCAGCAGGGAAGAATTAACAGATACGCAGTATTTC.

Only a few counts were recorded for this clone. One base away lies a much larger clone, so this may be a sequencing read error. V usage is TRBV7-8 and J usage is TRBJ2-2, with 7 bases that match TRBD1. The CDR3 runs 14 residues. The junction had 5 bases not matched to a gene; V was cut back by 5 bases and J by 5 bases. Germline V gene lookup returns CDR1 SGHVS and CDR2 FQNEAQ. DNA for the CDR3: TGTGCCAGCAGCCCACAGGGGATGACCGGGGAGCTGTTTTTT. Its translation is CASSPQGMTGELFF. Supplemented by reference TRBV7-8 and TRBJ2-2, the full variable domain reads GAGVSQSPRYKVAKRGQDVALRCDPISGHVSLFWYQQALGQGPEFLTYFQNEAQLDKSGLPSDRFFAERPEGSVSTLKIQRTQQEDSAVYLCASSPQGMTGELFFGEGSRLTVL.

This clone was counted only a few times. The chain has TRBV2 and TRBJ1-1, with TRBD1 as a possible D gene (6 bases). This CDR3 contains 14 residues. Trimming stripped 6 bases from V and 2 bases from J, with 13 bases between. The germline V gene encodes CDR1 SNHLY and CDR2 FYNNEI. Written as DNA, the CDR3 is TGTGCCAGCAGGCTCTTAGGGGGTAACACTGAAGCTTTCTTT. It codes for CASRLLGGNTEAFF.